The rows below give T cell receptor beta chains drawn from one sample of a study of response to subunit inactivated influenza vaccine. TCRdb re-derived calls from the RT-PCR reads in MiXCR, one entry per CDR3 protein. In the table there are fewer than 200,000 distinct CDR3 sequences, about 9% of which are singletons. Source: non-naive T cells sorted from PBMCs, taken on the day of vaccination. These receptors came from a man aged 45-65 years who received an inactivated influenza vaccine. CDR3s include the opening cysteine and the closing phenylalanine or tryptophan. The D gene is left open where the match is weak. Size is stated for part of the rows, as once, few or many counts, or as a class when the clone is expanded.

j_call,d_call,v_call,clone_size,cdr3_nt,cdr3_aa
TRBJ2-1,TRBD2,TRBV5-1,many,TGCGCCAGCAGCGCCAGCTCCGGGACTAGCGGGGGGGCGAGGTTCTTC,CASSASSGTSGGARFF
TRBJ2-3,.,TRBV27,.,TGTGCCCCCCAACAGCGGTACACAGATACGCAGTATTTT,CAPQQRYTDTQYF
TRBJ2-6,.,TRBV5-5,few,TGTGCCAGCAGCTTGCGGGTGGTTAGTATGGGGGCCAACGTCCTGACTTTC,CASSLRVVSMGANVLTF
TRBJ2-1,TRBD1,TRBV11-2,many,TGTGCCAGCAGCTTAAACTTCGGGACAGGGGATTATGAGCAGTTCTTC,CASSLNFGTGDYEQFF
TRBJ2-3,.,TRBV18,.,TGTGCCAGCTCACCCGCGGGAACCCTCGCCACAGATACGCAGTATTTT,CASSPAGTLATDTQYF
TRBJ2-7,.,TRBV27,few,TGTGCCAGCAGTTGGGAGGGGAACAGGGTTCCCTACGAGCAGTACTTC,CASSWEGNRVPYEQYF
TRBJ2-3,TRBD2,TRBV12-3/TRBV12-4,many,TGTGCCAGCAGTTTTTCTGGGGGGGGTGGGACAGATACGCAGTATTTT,CASSFSGGGGTDTQYF
TRBJ2-3,.,TRBV11-3,.,TGTGCCAGCAGCTCGAGCACCGGGGTTAATACGCAGTATTTT,CASSSSTGVNTQYF
TRBJ2-3,.,TRBV4-1,.,TGCGCCAGCAGCCAGCGTCTCACAGATACGCAGTATTTT,CASSQRLTDTQYF
TRBJ1-1,.,TRBV6-1,few,TGTGCCAGCAGTGAAGCGCAGACGGTATCTGAAGCTTTCTTT,CASSEAQTVSEAFF
TRBJ1-1,.,TRBV7-8,.,TGTGCCAGCAGCTTAGATCAGGGGCTGAACACTGAAGCTTTCTTT,CASSLDQGLNTEAFF
TRBJ2-1,.,TRBV7-8,few,TGTGCCAGCAGCCAAAGACAGTATCAGGTTCGGGATGAGCAGTTCTTC,CASSQRQYQVRDEQFF
TRBJ2-1,.,TRBV7-2,many,TGTGCCAGCAGTCCTCTCTACAATGAGCAGTTCTTC,CASSPLYNEQFF
TRBJ1-2,.,TRBV24-1,few,TGTGCCACCAGTGATTTTGGCGGATCTCCGTATGGCTACACCTTC,CATSDFGGSPYGYTF
TRBJ1-3,TRBD1,TRBV7-8,.,TGTGCCAGCAGCCCCCGGACAGGGGCTGGAAACACCATATATTTT,CASSPRTGAGNTIYF
TRBJ1-1,.,TRBV14,.,TGTGCCAGCAGCCAAGGTTCAGGCCAAGCTTTCTTT,CASSQGSGQAFF
TRBJ1-1,.,TRBV20-1,few,TGCAGTGCCGGAATCCGGGGAACTGAAGCTTTCTTT,CSAGIRGTEAFF
TRBJ2-1,.,TRBV5-1,many,TGCGCCAGCAGCTGGGACGCCTACAATGAGCAGTTCTTC,CASSWDAYNEQFF
TRBJ2-7,.,TRBV10-2,few,TGCGCCAGCGGCAATTACGAGCAGTACTTC,CASGNYEQYF
TRBJ2-7,TRBD1,TRBV10-3,few,TGTGCCATCAGTAAAAGCCGGGACAGCCACGAGCAGTACTTC,CAISKSRDSHEQYF
TRBJ2-4,.,TRBV28,few,TGTGCCAGCAGTTTACGGGGGAGAAACATTCAGTACTTC,CASSLRGRNIQYF
TRBJ1-4,.,TRBV12-3/TRBV12-4,.,TGTGCCAGCAGTTCCGGGGGGTATGAAAAACTGTTTTTT,CASSSGGYEKLFF
TRBJ2-1,TRBD2,TRBV4-3,few,TGCGCCAGCAGCCAAGATCCCAGCGGGAGGGCCGCTGAGCAGTTCTTC,CASSQDPSGRAAEQFF
TRBJ1-5,.,TRBV4-1,.,TGCGCCAGCAGCCTAATCAGTCTCAATCAGCCCCAGCATTTT,CASSLISLNQPQHF
TRBJ2-1,TRBD1,TRBV6-1,many,TGTGCCAGCAGTGACCGACAGGGGTGGAATGAGCAGTTCTTC,CASSDRQGWNEQFF
TRBJ2-2,TRBD2,TRBV20-1,.,TGCAGTGCTAGTTCCGGGGGGAGCACCGGGGAGCTGTTTTTT,CSASSGGSTGELFF
TRBJ2-3,.,TRBV12-3/TRBV12-4,.,TGTGCCAGCAGACCCGACGTGGTGAGCGATACGCAGTATTTT,CASRPDVVSDTQYF
TRBJ2-3,TRBD2,TRBV6-1,.,TGTGCCAGCAGGAGGACTAGCGGGAGTGCAGATACGCAGTATTTT,CASRRTSGSADTQYF
TRBJ2-7,.,TRBV5-6,few,TGTGCCAGCAGCTCCCCATGGGGAGGCGAGCAGTACTTC,CASSSPWGGEQYF
TRBJ2-1,TRBD2,TRBV7-9,few,TGTGCCAGCAGGATGGGACTAGCAGGCCACAATGAGCAGTTCTTC,CASRMGLAGHNEQFF
TRBJ1-4,.,TRBV24-1,few,TGTGCCACCAGTGATGGAGGGGCGGCAACTAATGAAAAACTGTTTTTT,CATSDGGAATNEKLFF